The 19 T cell receptor beta chains listed next were all sequenced from one sample in a study of T cells in Graves' hyperthyroidism and ophthalmopathy. TCR beta CDR3 sequences were amplified from RNA transcripts. First-round RT-PCR of the TCR CDR3 relied on the HTBI primer set. TCRdb re-derived calls from the multiplex PCR reads in MiXCR, one entry per CDR3 protein. Of about 350,000 distinct CDR3 sequences in the sample, approximately 19% are singletons; the top ten hold 3% to 4.5%. Sequences were obtained from blood. The receptors were gathered from a woman aged 18-30 years with Graves' hyperthyroidism.

This clonotype was counted a few times. This chain links TRBV20-1 with TRBJ1-1; tentative D call: TRBD1 (6 bases). Per germline, CDR1 DFQATT and CDR2 SNEGSKA (reference sequence). The CDR3 contains 14 residues. Trimming took 6 bases from V and 2 from J, leaving 16 bases between them. CDR3 nucleotides: TGCAGTGCATCGCCCGGGACACCTAACACTGAAGCTTTCTTT. Protein product: CSASPGTPNTEAFF.

This clonotype was picked up many times. The DNA for the CDR3 is TGCAGCGCCCTAACAGGGGAGGACACTGAAGCTTTCTTT. Translating it yields CSALTGEDTEAFF. The V call is TRBV29-1, the J call TRBJ1-1, with 7 nucleotides matching TRBD1. V lost 7 bases and J lost 3; bases outside the gene matches: 8. Germline CDR1 is SQVTM and CDR2 is ANQGSEA. The length of the CDR3 is 13 residues.

This clonotype appeared many times. This chain joins TRBV29-1 and TRBJ1-1; D possibly corresponds to TRBD1 (5 bases). The germline V gene has CDR1 SQVTM and CDR2 ANQGSEA. CDR3 length equals 14 residues. The V end lost 7 bases, the J end lost 0 bases, and 15 bases lay between the germline ends. The CDR3 reads CSATGARVNTEAFF. The CDR3 DNA reads TGCAGCGCGACCGGGGCTAGAGTGAACACTGAAGCTTTCTTT.

In regard to this clonotype: This may stem from a read error, because a much larger clone lies one nucleotide away. The chain couples TRBV24-1 to TRBJ2-7; D unresolved. CDR1 is KGHDR and CDR2 is SFDVKD in the germline V gene. The CDR3 covers 14 residues. This CDR3 is CVTSALKGPYEQYF. The CDR3 DNA reads TGTGTCACTTCGGCCCTCAAGGGTCCCTACGAGCAGTACTTC.

This clonotype was detected only a few times. Compared with germline, one end of the junction differs, possibly owing to a read error. The chain uses TRBV7-3 and TRBJ1-1; D call uncertain. This CDR3 has 13 residues. Germline values: CDR1 SGHTA, CDR2 FQGTGA. For the CDR3, the DNA is TGTGCCAGCAGCCGGATAGGGAACACTGATGCTTTCTTT. This gives the protein CASSRIGNTDAFF.

This clonotype appeared once. The gene calls are TRBV28 and TRBJ2-7, with D unresolved. The CDR3 has 14 amino acids. The ends were cut back, 6 bases at V and 3 bases at J, with 15 bases in the middle. CDR1 MDHEN and CDR2 SYDVKM come from the germline V gene. CDR3 region: CASSHPRPIYEQYF. The CDR3 nucleotides read TGTGCCAGCAGCCACCCAAGGCCTATCTACGAGCAGTACTTC.

This clonotype came up a few times. The genes are TRBV27 and TRBJ2-3; D remains unclear. CDR3 length: 13 residues. Germline assignment: CDR1 MNHEY and CDR2 SMNVEV (reference sequence). The V end was cut by 2 bases, the J end by 6 bases, with 9 bases between. CDR3 nucleotide sequence: TGTGCCAGCAGTTTACCTACCGGGGATACGCAGTATTTT. Its translation is CASSLPTGDTQYF.

This clonotype was counted between two and nine times. The chain couples TRBV12-5 to TRBJ2-2; 11 bases match TRBD1. Germline V gene data show CDR1 as LGHNT and CDR2 as FRNRAP. The CDR3 sequence is 17 residues long. V lost 0 bases, J lost 4 bases, and 4 bases stayed unmatched. The CDR3 coding sequence is TGTGCTAGTGGTTTGGTACTTGGGACAGGGGGCACCGGGGAGCTGTTTTTT. Its protein product is CASGLVLGTGGTGELFF. The full variable domain, in which reference TRBV12-5 and TRBJ2-2 provide the parts outside the CDR3, is DARVTQTPRHKVTEMGQEVTMRCQPILGHNTVFWYRQTMMQGLELLAYFRNRAPLDDSGMPKDRFSAEMPDATLATLKIQPSEPRDSAVYFCASGLVLGTGGTGELFFGEGSRLTVL.

The V call is TRBV5-1, the J call TRBJ2-3; 9 nucleotides align to TRBD2. The CDR3 sequence is 13 residues long. J gave up 5 bases and V 4 bases, and 2 bases lay outside the gene matches. The V gene's germline CDR1 is SGHRS and CDR2 YFSETQ. CDR3 nucleotide sequence: TGCGCCAGCAGCGCGGGGGGGCGAGATACGCAGTATTTT. It yields the protein CASSAGGRDTQYF.

The V gene is TRBV5-1, the J gene TRBJ1-1; possibly TRBD1 for D (6 bases). Germline V gene data show CDR1 as SGHRS and CDR2 as YFSETQ. CDR3 length: 15 amino acids. The germline V and J ends were trimmed by 0 bases and 4 bases, with 13 bases remaining between them. The CDR3 sequence: CASSLEGQRGTEAFF. The CDR3 coding sequence is TGCGCCAGCAGCTTGGAAGGACAGAGGGGCACTGAAGCTTTCTTT. The variable domain in full, with the rest retrieved from reference TRBV5-1 and TRBJ1-1, is KAGVTQTPRYLIKTRGQQVTLSCSPISGHRSVSWYQQTPGQGLQFLFEYFSETQRNKGNFPGRFSGRQFSNSRSEMNVSTLELGDSALYLCASSLEGQRGTEAFFGQGTRLTVV.

This clonotype was observed many times. The rearrangement links TRBV6-1 to TRBJ1-1, with D hard to call. The V end was cut by 7 bases, the J end by 0 bases, with 12 bases between. The CDR3 is 14 residues long. In germline, CDR1 is MNHNS, CDR2 SASEGT. The CDR3, as DNA: TGTGCCAGCAAGGTGGAGCGCATGAACACTGAAGCTTTCTTT. As protein: CASKVERMNTEAFF.

This clonotype was counted many times. V usage is TRBV27 and J usage is TRBJ2-3, with 10 bases identical to TRBD2. Germline CDR1 and CDR2: MNHEY and SMNVEV (reference sequence). J lost 2 bases, V lost 2 bases, and 1 base had no gene match. CDR3 length: 15 residues. Here the CDR3 DNA reads TGTGCCAGCAGTTTACTAGCGGGGGCCACAGATACGCAGTATTTT. Its translation is CASSLLAGATDTQYF.

This clonotype has ten or more counts. The chain employs TRBV29-1 and TRBJ1-1; possibly TRBD1 for D (5 bases). This CDR3 contains 12 residues. V dropped 5 bases and J dropped 0 bases, with 7 bases sitting between them. Germline-derived CDR1 and CDR2 are SQVTM and ANQGSEA. In nucleotides, the CDR3 is TGCAGCGTTAGGGGCCTGAACACTGAAGCTTTCTTT. Protein product: CSVRGLNTEAFF.

On this clonotype: A single base separates this from a much larger clone, so it may be a read error. V usage is TRBV6-5 and J usage is TRBJ2-5; D not resolved. CDR3 length equals 15 residues. CDR1 is MNHEY and CDR2 is SVGAGI in the germline V gene. CDR3 DNA: TGTGCCATCAGTTACTCGATTGGGTACAAAGAGACCCAGTACTTC. It codes for CAISYSIGYKETQYF.

This clonotype was observed a few times. The chain uses TRBV7-9 and TRBJ2-5, with D unresolved. Between the trimmed V and J ends, which lost 7 bases and 1 base, there was a span of 4 bases. Germline CDR1 is SEHNR and CDR2 is FQNEAQ (reference sequence). CDR3 length equals 11 residues. For the CDR3, the DNA is TGTGCCAGCAAGTTCCAAGAGACCCAGTACTTC. Residues: CASKFQETQYF.

This clonotype was found a few times. The genes are TRBV6-1 and TRBJ1-1; 11 bases map to TRBD1. J lost 7 bases, V lost 6 bases, and 7 bases had no gene match. CDR3 length: 14 amino acids. Germline V gene sequence: CDR1 MNHNS, CDR2 SASEGT. CDR3 DNA sequence: TGTGCCAGCAGGACCGGACAGGGGGCAAGTGAAGCTTTCTTT. This encodes CASRTGQGASEAFF.

This clonotype showed up many times. The CDR3 loop reads CASSSTSGDVYEQYF. The CDR3 region has the DNA TGTGCCAGCAGCTCAACTAGCGGGGACGTCTACGAGCAGTACTTC. V and J are TRBV5-6 and TRBJ2-7; TRBD2 agrees at 10 bases. Germline CDR1 and CDR2: SGHDT and YYEEEE. The V gene end was trimmed by 3 bases and the J gene end by 3 bases; junction bases not matched to a gene: 6. The CDR3 contains 15 residues.

Many counts were recorded for this clonotype. The rearrangement joins TRBV6-1 to TRBJ2-5; D may be TRBD2 (5 bases). CDR3 length equals 15 residues. V lost 5 bases to trimming and J lost 2 bases, with 15 bases between them. Germline CDR1 and CDR2: MNHNS and SASEGT. This CDR3 reads CASSTLDGLQETQYF. The CDR3 region has the DNA TGTGCCAGCAGTACGCTAGACGGACTGCAAGAGACCCAGTACTTC.

This clonotype was detected ten times or more. The chain has TRBV9 and TRBJ1-5; 7 bases are shared with TRBD1. Germline loops: CDR1 SGDLS, CDR2 YYNGEE. The CDR3 loop spans 15 amino acids. V shed 0 bases and J 4 bases; nucleotides not matched to a gene: 4. CDR3 protein: CASSVGTGLNQPQHF. CDR3 sequence (DNA): TGTGCCAGCAGCGTAGGGACAGGTCTAAATCAGCCCCAGCATTTT.